The clone carrying this T cell receptor beta chain was picked up many times. This record belongs to a study of T cells in Graves' hyperthyroidism and ophthalmopathy. Patients with ophthalmopathy all had a Clinical Activity Score of at least 3, a NOSPECS grade of at least 4 and duration under 3 months. Criteria for exclusion of patients were uncontrolled infection, other autoimmune disease, pregnancy or lactation. Diagnosis rested on symptoms, serum thyroxine and TRAb, thyroid ultrasound, and orbital computed tomography. CDR3 size: 16 residues. CDR1 is SGDLS, CDR2 YYNGEE, per germline. V lost 4 bases and J lost 4; bases outside the gene matches: 11. There were TCR beta CDR3 regions amplified from RNA transcripts. During a first-round RT-PCR of the TCR CDR3, the HTBI primer set was used. TCRdb fed the multiplex PCR reads into MiXCR, producing one record per CDR3 protein. This sample has fewer than 450,000 distinct CDR3 sequences, with over 13% found just once.

This rearrangement joins TRBV9 to TRBJ2-5; TRBD2 matches at 9 bases. The sequencing input was blood. The sequence derives from a man aged 50-59 years with Graves' ophthalmopathy. The CDR3, as DNA: TGTGCCAGCAGCCCCCGTAGCGGGAGTTTGGCAGAGACCCAGTACTTC. Translation: CASSPRSGSLAETQYF.